Listed below are T cell receptor beta chains from one sample, sequenced in a study of graft-versus-host responses after intestinal transplantation. TCRdb's copy holds only in-frame clones and misses some; the assay was immunoSEQ multiplex PCR. This table holds more than 40,000 clones, 85% to 95% found once. No cognate antigen is known for these TCRs. This sample comprised unstimulated CD8+ T cells sorted from spleen or lymph node cells, obtained before transplant. The origin of the receptors is a human donor who was the organ donor for an intestinal transplant. CDR3s include the opening cysteine and the closing phenylalanine or tryptophan. Fields, in order: clone size, V gene, J gene, D gene, CDR3 protein, CDR3 DNA. The D gene is left open where the match is weak. The size field is filled for only some rows; it gives once, few, many or a size class.

size: .
V: TRBV15
J: TRBJ2-3
D: TRBD2
CDR3: CATSTNINGGLEKTDTDTQYF
DNA: TGTGCCACCAGCACCAACATCAACGGGGGACTAGAGAAGACCGACACAGATACGCAGTATTTT

size: .
V: TRBV4-2
J: TRBJ2-7
D: TRBD2
CDR3: CASSRLAGGRDEQYF
DNA: TGTGCCAGCAGCCGACTAGCGGGGGGTCGCGACGAGCAGTACTTC

size: .
V: TRBV4-3
J: TRBJ2-1
D: .
CDR3: CASSPTIVAGPGNNEQFF
DNA: TGCGCCAGCAGCCCCACAATCGTCGCGGGTCCGGGGAACAATGAGCAGTTCTTC

size: .
V: TRBV4-1
J: TRBJ1-1
D: .
CDR3: CASSQVPETNTEVFF
DNA: TGCGCCAGCAGCCAAGTCCCAGAAACGAACACTGAAGTTTTCTTT

size: .
V: TRBV10-3
J: TRBJ2-7
D: .
CDR3: CAISHRDTGRWPYEQYF
DNA: TGTGCCATCAGCCACCGGGACACGGGTAGGTGGCCCTACGAGCAGTACTTC

size: .
V: TRBV29-1
J: TRBJ1-1
D: .
CDR3: CSAGRDTEAFF
DNA: TGCAGCGCCGGAAGGGACACTGAAGCTTTCTTT

size: .
V: TRBV7-9
J: TRBJ1-2
D: .
CDR3: CASVFGTEANYGYTF
DNA: TGTGCCAGCGTATTTGGTACGGAAGCTAACTATGGCTACACCTTC

size: once
V: TRBV15
J: TRBJ2-1
D: .
CDR3: CATQRTAISPYNEQFF
DNA: TGTGCCACCCAGAGGACAGCTATTAGCCCCTACAATGAGCAGTTCTTC

size: .
V: TRBV15
J: TRBJ2-5
D: .
CDR3: CATRGQFQETQYF
DNA: TGTGCCACCAGAGGACAGTTCCAAGAGACCCAGTACTTC

size: .
V: TRBV27
J: TRBJ2-5
D: .
CDR3: CASSPMRAQGQETQYF
DNA: TGTGCCAGCAGTCCGATGCGCGCTCAGGGGCAAGAGACCCAGTACTTC

size: .
V: TRBV6-4
J: TRBJ1-2
D: TRBD1
CDR3: CASSATGAAVYGYTF
DNA: TGTGCCAGCAGTGCAACAGGGGCCGCGGTTTATGGCTACACCTTC

size: .
V: TRBV6-5
J: TRBJ1-2
D: .
CDR3: CASSYSAALGYGYTF
DNA: TGTGCCAGCAGTTACTCGGCAGCCCTCGGCTATGGCTACACCTTC

size: once
V: TRBV5-6
J: TRBJ1-2
D: .
CDR3: CASKTERGYYGYTF
DNA: TGTGCCAGCAAAACCGAGCGGGGCTACTATGGCTACACCTTC

size: .
V: TRBV28
J: TRBJ2-3
D: .
CDR3: CASTDSFTDTQYF
DNA: TGTGCCAGCACGGACAGTTTCACAGATACGCAGTATTTT

size: .
V: TRBV7-9
J: TRBJ2-7
D: .
CDR3: CASSPSAGRNSYEQYF
DNA: TGTGCCAGCAGCCCCTCGGCAGGGCGAAACTCCTACGAGCAGTACTTC

size: .
V: TRBV7-3
J: TRBJ1-5
D: .
CDR3: CASSGQTSTPQHF
DNA: TGTGCCAGCAGCGGACAGACCTCTACACCCCAGCATTTT

size: .
V: TRBV10-3
J: TRBJ2-7
D: TRBD2
CDR3: CAISGFWALAGPSSSYEQYF
DNA: TGTGCCATCAGTGGATTTTGGGCACTAGCGGGGCCCTCCTCTTCCTACGAGCAGTACTTC

size: .
V: TRBV7-2
J: TRBJ1-6
D: .
CDR3: CASSLGQSYNSPLHF
DNA: TGTGCCAGCAGCTTGGGGCAGAGTTATAATTCACCCCTCCACTTT

size: .
V: TRBV12-2
J: TRBJ1-5
D: .
CDR3: CASRLRGQTGNLRF
DNA: TGTGCAAGTCGCTTGAGGGGACAGACCGGCAATCTTCGGTTT

size: .
V: TRBV7-2
J: TRBJ1-2
D: .
CDR3: CASPPGTF
DNA: TGTGCCAGCCCTCCCGGCACCTTC

size: .
V: TRBV29-1
J: TRBJ2-7
D: TRBD1
CDR3: CSVELRQGLSYEQYF
DNA: TGCAGCGTTGAGTTGAGACAGGGCCTCTCCTACGAGCAGTACTTC

size: .
V: TRBV12-5
J: TRBJ2-7
D: .
CDR3: CASAYRAVYEQYF
DNA: TGTGCTAGCGCTTACAGGGCTGTTTACGAGCAGTACTTC

size: .
V: TRBV5-4
J: TRBJ2-1
D: .
CDR3: CASSRTNEQFF
DNA: TGTGCCAGCAGCCGTACAAATGAGCAGTTCTTC

size: .
V: TRBV27
J: TRBJ1-1
D: .
CDR3: CASRWGPEAFF
DNA: TGTGCCAGCCGTTGGGGCCCTGAAGCTTTCTTT

size: .
V: TRBV6-1
J: TRBJ2-7
D: .
CDR3: CASRIRDGGSYEQYF
DNA: TGTGCCAGCAGAATCCGGGACGGAGGATCCTACGAGCAGTACTTC

size: .
V: TRBV30
J: TRBJ2-2
D: .
CDR3: CAWSVGTTGELFF
DNA: TGTGCCTGGAGCGTGGGGACGACCGGGGAGCTGTTTTTT

size: .
V: TRBV7-6
J: TRBJ1-6
D: .
CDR3: CASSLARVEGINSPLHF
DNA: TGTGCCAGCAGCTTAGCACGGGTGGAGGGAATAAATTCACCCCTCCACTTT

size: .
V: TRBV6-1
J: TRBJ1-3
D: .
CDR3: CASTPWPGNTIYF
DNA: TGTGCCAGCACCCCGTGGCCTGGAAACACCATATATTTT

size: .
V: TRBV5-8
J: TRBJ2-5
D: .
CDR3: CASSLVAFQETQYF
DNA: TGTGCCAGCAGCTTGGTGGCGTTCCAGGAGACCCAGTACTTC

size: .
V: TRBV4-2
J: TRBJ2-2
D: .
CDR3: CASSQVVGTGELFF
DNA: TGTGCCAGCAGCCAAGTCGTGGGAACCGGGGAGCTGTTTTTT

size: .
V: TRBV7-9
J: TRBJ1-2
D: TRBD1
CDR3: CASSLSTGGLF
DNA: TGTGCCAGCAGCTTGTCGACAGGGGGACTATTC

size: once
V: TRBV4-3
J: TRBJ2-3
D: TRBD2
CDR3: CASSKTAVGTSEEKYTDTQYF
DNA: TGCGCCAGCAGCAAAACGGCGGTGGGGACTAGCGAAGAAAAGTACACAGATACGCAGTATTTT

size: .
V: TRBV5-1
J: TRBJ2-5
D: .
CDR3: CASSLGQTGETQYF
DNA: TGCGCCAGCAGCTTGGGACAGACCGGAGAGACCCAGTACTTC

size: .
V: TRBV20-1
J: TRBJ2-7
D: .
CDR3: CSAPDGYEQYF
DNA: TGCAGTGCGCCGGACGGCTACGAGCAGTACTTC

size: .
V: TRBV29-1
J: TRBJ2-2
D: TRBD1
CDR3: CSGAGTELTGELFF
DNA: TGCAGCGGTGCCGGGACAGAACTCACCGGGGAGCTGTTTTTT

size: once
V: TRBV11-3
J: TRBJ2-6
D: TRBD1
CDR3: CASSSRDRETGANVLTF
DNA: TGTGCCAGCAGCTCCCGGGACAGGGAGACTGGGGCCAACGTCCTGACTTTC

size: .
V: TRBV6-5
J: TRBJ2-2
D: .
CDR3: CASSLNTGELFF
DNA: TGTGCCAGCAGCTTGAACACCGGGGAGCTGTTTTTT

size: .
V: TRBV10-3
J: TRBJ1-3
D: .
CDR3: CAISPNPVRVGENTIYF
DNA: TGTGCCATCAGTCCAAACCCTGTCAGGGTAGGCGAAAACACCATATATTTT

size: .
V: TRBV6-1
J: TRBJ2-2
D: TRBD2
CDR3: CASSEGPGGGELFF
DNA: TGTGCCAGCAGTGAAGGGCCGGGAGGCGGGGAGCTGTTTTTT

size: .
V: TRBV4-1
J: TRBJ2-1
D: TRBD1
CDR3: CASSLGTGNEQFF
DNA: TGCGCCAGCAGCCTCGGGACAGGGAATGAGCAGTTCTTC